This T cell receptor (beta chain) derives from a study of blood T cell repertoires in COVID-19. Overall study: Samples representing acute and convalescent COVID-19 were sourced from the United States, Italy and Spain. Sample material is recorded as cDNA or gDNA derived from T cells, B-cell-depleted T cells, or PBMCs.

The germline V gene encodes CDR1 MNHNY and CDR2 SVGAGI (reference sequence). Between the trimmed V and J ends, which lost 7 bases and 3 bases, there was a span of 12 bases. The CDR3 consists of 14 residues. This clone was detected a few times. Authors' processing steps: Estimates of nucleated cell counts were drawn from the amplification of reference gene primers. Profiling relied on immunoSEQ multiplex PCR, and the TCRdb table lists in-frame clones only, not all of them. V, J and clone size are taken as reported in that table, and D and trimming were inferred from the DNA itself. The sample lists some 200,000 clones, 85% to 90% occurring once.

The origin of this receptor is a man aged 35-49 years with active or convalescent COVID-19. The chain combines TRBV6-6 with TRBJ1-4; D not certain. The sequencing input was peripheral blood. CDR3 coding DNA: TGTGCCAGCAAACAAGGGAGTGCTAATGAAAAACTGTTTTTT. It codes for CASKQGSANEKLFF.